A single sample gave rise to the 9 T cell receptor beta chains below, sequenced in a study of T cells after yellow fever vaccination. TCRdb reprocessed the 5' RACE reads with MiXCR, giving one entry per CDR3 protein. The table shows roughly 310,000 distinct CDR3 sequences, with roughly 3.5% occurring only once. The source was PBMCs, collected on the day of the yellow fever booster vaccination. The receptors stem from a man between 18 and 29 years old who received the YFV17D yellow fever vaccine.

Ten or more counts support this clonotype. One junction end disagrees with the germline gene, perhaps due to a read error. The J gene is TRBJ2-2, the V gene TRBV12-3 or TRBV12-4; maybe TRBD2 (6 bases). This CDR3 is 15 amino acids long. The CDR3 spells CASRLAERNTGELFF. Here the CDR3 DNA reads TGTGCCAGCAGATTAGCGGAGCGGAACACCGGGGAGCTGTTTTTT.

V and J are TRBV20-1 and TRBJ2-3; D is unresolved. The germline CDR1 and CDR2 sequences are DFQATT and SNEGSKA (reference sequence). CDR3 length equals 11 residues. In nucleotides, the CDR3 is TGCAGCGCTCCAGGCACAGATACGCAGTATTTT. Residues: CSAPGTDTQYF.

This clonotype came up many times. This chain links TRBV5-1 with TRBJ2-5; D unresolved. Trimming stripped 0 bases from V and 2 bases from J, with 14 bases between. This CDR3 has 16 residues. The germline gives CDR1 SGHRS, CDR2 YFSETQ. The CDR3 spells CASSLASLGPQETQYF. The CDR3 coding sequence is TGCGCCAGCAGCTTGGCCAGCTTAGGCCCGCAAGAGACCCAGTACTTC.

This clonotype appeared many times. The chain links TRBV4-1 to TRBJ2-4, with 9 bases that match TRBD2. This CDR3 has 16 amino acids. Germline-derived CDR1 and CDR2 are MGHRA and YSYEKL. Trimming cost V 3 bases and J 0 bases; bases outside gene matches: 3. The CDR3 region is CASSHGGGGAKNIQYF. CDR3 nucleotide sequence: TGCGCCAGCAGCCATGGCGGGGGGGGAGCCAAAAACATTCAGTACTTC.

This clonotype was detected only a few times. This chain uses TRBV24-1 with TRBJ2-3; D not resolved. V was cut by 3 bases and J by 4 bases, with 7 bases left in between. Germline assignment: CDR1 KGHDR and CDR2 SFDVKD. CDR3 length: 13 residues. CDR3 coding DNA: TGTGCCACCAGTGATGACGCCTCAGATACGCAGTATTTT. Translated, it gives CATSDDASDTQYF.

This clonotype was recorded many times. The CDR3 bases are TGCGCCAGCAGCGACATTCCAGGGGTTGGCACTGAAGCTTTCTTT. It yields the protein CASSDIPGVGTEAFF. J is TRBJ1-1 and V is TRBV5-1; TRBD1 is a possible D gene (6 bases). Trimming stripped 4 bases from V and 4 bases from J, with 17 bases between. The CDR3 spans 15 residues. Germline assignment: CDR1 SGHRS and CDR2 YFSETQ.

This clonotype was recorded a few times. This chain joins TRBV10-3 and TRBJ1-2, with a weak D call TRBD1 (6 bases). Between the trimmed V and J ends, which lost 1 base and 4 bases, there was a span of 13 bases. CDR1 and CDR2 from the germline V gene are ENHRY and SYGVKD. The CDR3 runs to 15 residues. CDR3 region: CAISEWRTEGYGYTF. The CDR3 DNA sequence: TGTGCCATCAGTGAGTGGAGGACAGAGGGCTATGGCTACACCTTC.

This clonotype came up many times. The rearrangement uses TRBV20-1 and TRBJ2-2, with D unresolved. CDR3 length equals 13 residues. The germline gives CDR1 DFQATT, CDR2 SNEGSKA (reference sequence). Deletions cut 4 bases from V and 0 bases from J, with 6 bases between. CDR3 nucleotide sequence: TGCAGTGCTAAGGCAGCGAACACCGGGGAGCTGTTTTTT. Translation: CSAKAANTGELFF.

This clonotype was detected many times. The chain has TRBV7-3 and TRBJ2-3; 14 positions match TRBD2. This CDR3 comprises 15 residues. After removal of 6 bases from V and 3 bases from J, the junction contained 2 bases not matched to a gene. Germline loops: CDR1 SGHTA, CDR2 FQGTGA. CDR3 sequence reads: CASRRTSGGTDTQYF. The CDR3 region has the DNA TGTGCCAGCAGACGGACTAGCGGGGGGACAGATACGCAGTATTTT.